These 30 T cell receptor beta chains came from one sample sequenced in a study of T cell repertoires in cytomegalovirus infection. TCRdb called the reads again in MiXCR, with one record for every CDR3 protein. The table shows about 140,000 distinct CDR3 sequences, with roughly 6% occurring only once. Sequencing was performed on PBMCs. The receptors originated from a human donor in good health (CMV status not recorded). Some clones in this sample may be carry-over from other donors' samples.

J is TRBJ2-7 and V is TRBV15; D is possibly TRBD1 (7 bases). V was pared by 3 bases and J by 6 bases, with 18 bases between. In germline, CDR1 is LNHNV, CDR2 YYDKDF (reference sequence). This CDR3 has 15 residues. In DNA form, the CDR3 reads TGTGCCACCAGCAGGGCCTTCAGACAGGGAGGCGAGCAGTACTTC. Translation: CATSRAFRQGGEQYF.

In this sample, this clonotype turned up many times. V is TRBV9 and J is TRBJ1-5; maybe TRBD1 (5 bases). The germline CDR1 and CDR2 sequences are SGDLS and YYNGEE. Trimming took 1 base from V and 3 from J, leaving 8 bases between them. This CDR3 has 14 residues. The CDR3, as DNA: TGTGCCAGCAGCGTAAGCGGGGCCAATCAGCCCCAGCATTTT. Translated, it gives CASSVSGANQPQHF. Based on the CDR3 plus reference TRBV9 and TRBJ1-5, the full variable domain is DSGVTQTPKHLITATGQRVTLRCSPRSGDLSVYWYQQSLDQGLQFLIQYYNGEERAKGNILERFSAQQFPDLHSELNLSSLELGDSALYFCASSVSGANQPQHFGDGTRLSIL.

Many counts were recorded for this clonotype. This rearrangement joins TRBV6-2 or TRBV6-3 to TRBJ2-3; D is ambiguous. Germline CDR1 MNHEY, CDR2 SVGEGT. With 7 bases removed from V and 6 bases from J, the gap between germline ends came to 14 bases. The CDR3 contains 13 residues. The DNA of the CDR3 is TGTGCCAGCAACTTGAGAGCGCAGGATACGCAGTATTTT. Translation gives CASNLRAQDTQYF.

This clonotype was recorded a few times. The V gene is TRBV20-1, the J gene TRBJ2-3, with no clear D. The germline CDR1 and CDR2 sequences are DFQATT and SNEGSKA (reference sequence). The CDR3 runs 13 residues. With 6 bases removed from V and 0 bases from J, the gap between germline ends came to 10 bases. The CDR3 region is CSARVGSTDTQYF. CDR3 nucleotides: TGCAGTGCAAGGGTCGGGAGCACAGATACGCAGTATTTT.

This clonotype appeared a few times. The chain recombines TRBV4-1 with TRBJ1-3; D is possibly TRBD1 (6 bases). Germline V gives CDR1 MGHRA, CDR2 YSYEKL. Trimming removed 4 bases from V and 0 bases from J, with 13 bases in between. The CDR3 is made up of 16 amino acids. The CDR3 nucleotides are TGCGCCAGCAGCCGATCGAGGGGGGCCTCTGGAAACACCATATATTTT. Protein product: CASSRSRGASGNTIYF.

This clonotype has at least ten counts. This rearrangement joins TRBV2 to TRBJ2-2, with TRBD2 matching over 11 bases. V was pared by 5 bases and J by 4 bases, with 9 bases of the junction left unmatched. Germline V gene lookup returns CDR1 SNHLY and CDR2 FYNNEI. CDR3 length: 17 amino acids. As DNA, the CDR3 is TGTGCCAGCAGTTTTTCCCCCGGACTAGCGGGCACCGGGGAGCTGTTTTTT. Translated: CASSFSPGLAGTGELFF. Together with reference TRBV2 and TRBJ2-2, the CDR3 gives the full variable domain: EPEVTQTPSHQVTQMGQEVILRCVPISNHLYFYWYRQILGQKVEFLVSFYNNEISEKSEIFDDQFSVERPDGSNFTLKIRSTKLEDSAMYFCASSFSPGLAGTGELFFGEGSRLTVL.

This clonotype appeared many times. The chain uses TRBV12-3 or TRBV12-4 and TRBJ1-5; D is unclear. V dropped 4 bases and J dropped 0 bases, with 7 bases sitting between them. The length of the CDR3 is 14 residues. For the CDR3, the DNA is TGTGCCAGCAGTTCCTGGTCTAGCAATCAGCCCCAGCATTTT. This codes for CASSSWSSNQPQHF.

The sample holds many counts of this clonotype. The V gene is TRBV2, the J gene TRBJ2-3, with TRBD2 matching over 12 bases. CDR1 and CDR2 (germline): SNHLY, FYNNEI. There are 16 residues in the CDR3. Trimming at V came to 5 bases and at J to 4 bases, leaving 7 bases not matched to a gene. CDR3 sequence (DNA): TGTGCCAGCAGTTCCCCGACTAGCGGGGGAGCAGATACGCAGTATTTT. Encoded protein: CASSSPTSGGADTQYF.

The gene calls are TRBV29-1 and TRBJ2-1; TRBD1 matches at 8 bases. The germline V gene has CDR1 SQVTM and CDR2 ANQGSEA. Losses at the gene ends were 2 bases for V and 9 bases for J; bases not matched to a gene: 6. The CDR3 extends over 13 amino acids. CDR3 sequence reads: CSVETGGGGEQFF. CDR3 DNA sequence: TGCAGCGTTGAAACAGGGGGAGGAGGTGAGCAGTTCTTC.

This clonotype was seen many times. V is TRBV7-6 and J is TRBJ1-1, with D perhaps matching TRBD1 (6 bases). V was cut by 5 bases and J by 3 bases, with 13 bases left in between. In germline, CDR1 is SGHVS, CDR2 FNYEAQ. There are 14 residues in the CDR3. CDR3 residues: CASSREGGYTEAFF. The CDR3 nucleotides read TGTGCCAGCAGCCGAGAGGGGGGATACACTGAAGCTTTCTTT. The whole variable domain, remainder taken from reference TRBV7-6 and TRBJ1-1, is GAGVSQSPRYKVTKRGQDVALRCDPISGHVSLYWYRQALGQGPEFLTYFNYEAQQDKSGLPNDRFSAERPEGSISTLTIQRTEQRDSAMYRCASSREGGYTEAFFGQGTRLTVV.

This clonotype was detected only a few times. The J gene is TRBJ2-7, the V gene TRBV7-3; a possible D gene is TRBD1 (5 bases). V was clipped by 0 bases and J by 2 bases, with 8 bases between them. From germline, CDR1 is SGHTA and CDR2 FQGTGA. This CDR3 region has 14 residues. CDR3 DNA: TGTGCCAGCAGCTTAACGCCAGGGACCTACGAGCAGTACTTC. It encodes CASSLTPGTYEQYF.

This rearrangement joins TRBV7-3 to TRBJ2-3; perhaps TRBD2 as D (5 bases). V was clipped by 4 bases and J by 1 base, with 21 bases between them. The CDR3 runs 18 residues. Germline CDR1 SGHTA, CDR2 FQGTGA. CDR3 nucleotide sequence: TGTGCCAGCAGCTCACGCACTCCCGGGAATAGAGGCACAGATACGCAGTATTTT. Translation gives CASSSRTPGNRGTDTQYF. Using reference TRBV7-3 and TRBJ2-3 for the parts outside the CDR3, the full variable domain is GAGVSQTPSNKVTEKGKYVELRCDPISGHTALYWYRQSLGQGPEFLIYFQGTGAADDSGLPNDRFFAVRPEGSVSTLKIQRTERGDSAVYLCASSSRTPGNRGTDTQYFGPGTRLTVL.

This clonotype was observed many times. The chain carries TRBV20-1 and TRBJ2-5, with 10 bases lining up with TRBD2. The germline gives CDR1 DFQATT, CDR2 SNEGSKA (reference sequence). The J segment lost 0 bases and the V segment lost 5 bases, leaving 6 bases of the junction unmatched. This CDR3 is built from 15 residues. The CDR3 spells CSAYSGGMYQETQYF. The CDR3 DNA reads TGCAGTGCTTATAGCGGGGGGATGTACCAAGAGACCCAGTACTTC.

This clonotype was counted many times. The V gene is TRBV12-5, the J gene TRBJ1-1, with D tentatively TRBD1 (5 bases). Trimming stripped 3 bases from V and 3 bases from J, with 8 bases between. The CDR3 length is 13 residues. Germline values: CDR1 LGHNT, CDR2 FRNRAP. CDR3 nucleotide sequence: TGTGCTAGTGGTTTTTCAGGGCACACTGAAGCTTTCTTT. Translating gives CASGFSGHTEAFF.

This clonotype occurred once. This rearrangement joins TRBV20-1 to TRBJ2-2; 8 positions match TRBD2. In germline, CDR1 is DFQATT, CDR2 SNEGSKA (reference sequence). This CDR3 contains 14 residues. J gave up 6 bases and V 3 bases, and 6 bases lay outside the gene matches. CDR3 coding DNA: TGCAGTGCTAGTCGCGGGGGGCCTCCCGGGGAGCTGTTTTTT. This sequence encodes CSASRGGPPGELFF.

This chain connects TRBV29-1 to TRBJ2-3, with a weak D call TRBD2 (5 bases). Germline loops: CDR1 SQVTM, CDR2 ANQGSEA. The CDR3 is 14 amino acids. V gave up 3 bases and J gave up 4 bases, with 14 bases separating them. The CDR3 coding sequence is TGCAGCGTTGATTGGCAGGTGGGAGCAGATACGCAGTATTTT. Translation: CSVDWQVGADTQYF.

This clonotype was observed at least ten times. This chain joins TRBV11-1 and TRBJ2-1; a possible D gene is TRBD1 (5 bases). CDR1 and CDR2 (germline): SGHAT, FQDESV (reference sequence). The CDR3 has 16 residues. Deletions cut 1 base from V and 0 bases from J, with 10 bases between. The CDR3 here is CASSLVRTSSYNEQFF. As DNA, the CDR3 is TGTGCCAGCAGCTTAGTCCGGACAAGCTCCTACAATGAGCAGTTCTTC.

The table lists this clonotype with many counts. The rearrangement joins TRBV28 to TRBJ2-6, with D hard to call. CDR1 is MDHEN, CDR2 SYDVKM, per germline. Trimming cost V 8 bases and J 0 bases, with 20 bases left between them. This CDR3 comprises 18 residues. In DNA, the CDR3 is TGTGCCAGCTCGATGTGGCGAGTCTCCGTCTCTGGGGCCAACGTCCTGACTTTC. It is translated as CASSMWRVSVSGANVLTF. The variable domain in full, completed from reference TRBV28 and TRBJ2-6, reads DVKVTQSSRYLVKRTGEKVFLECVQDMDHENMFWYRQDPGLGLRLIYFSYDVKMKEKGDIPEGYSVSREKKERFSLILESASTNQTSMYLCASSMWRVSVSGANVLTFGAGSRLTVL.

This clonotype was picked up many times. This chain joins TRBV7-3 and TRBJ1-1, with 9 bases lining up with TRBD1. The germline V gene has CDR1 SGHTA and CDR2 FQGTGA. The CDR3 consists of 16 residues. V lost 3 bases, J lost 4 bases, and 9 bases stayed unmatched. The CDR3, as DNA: TGTGCCAGCAGCTTGTCCGGGACAGGGCTGGGCACTGAAGCTTTCTTT. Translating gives CASSLSGTGLGTEAFF. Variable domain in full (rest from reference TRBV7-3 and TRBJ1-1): GAGVSQTPSNKVTEKGKYVELRCDPISGHTALYWYRQSLGQGPEFLIYFQGTGAADDSGLPNDRFFAVRPEGSVSTLKIQRTERGDSAVYLCASSLSGTGLGTEAFFGQGTRLTVV.

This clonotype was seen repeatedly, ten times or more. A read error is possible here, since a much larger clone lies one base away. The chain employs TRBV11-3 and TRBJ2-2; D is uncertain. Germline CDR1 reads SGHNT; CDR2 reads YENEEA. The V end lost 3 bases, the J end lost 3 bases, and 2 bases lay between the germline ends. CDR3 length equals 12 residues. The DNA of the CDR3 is TGTGCCAGCAGCTTGGACACCGGGGAGCTGTTTTTT. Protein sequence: CASSLDTGELFF.

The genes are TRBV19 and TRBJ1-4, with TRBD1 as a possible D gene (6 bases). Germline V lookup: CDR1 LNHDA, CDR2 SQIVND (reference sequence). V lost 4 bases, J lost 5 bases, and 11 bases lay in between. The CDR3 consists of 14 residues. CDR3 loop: CASSTDRWNEKLFF. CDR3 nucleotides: TGTGCCAGTAGTACGGACAGATGGAATGAAAAACTGTTTTTT.

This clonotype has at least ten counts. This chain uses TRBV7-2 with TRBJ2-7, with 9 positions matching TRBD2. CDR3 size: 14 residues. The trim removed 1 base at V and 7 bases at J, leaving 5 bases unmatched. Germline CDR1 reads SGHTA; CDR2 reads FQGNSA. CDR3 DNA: TGTGCCAGCAGCTTAGTAGCGGGGGCTGGGGAGCAGTACTTC. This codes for CASSLVAGAGEQYF.

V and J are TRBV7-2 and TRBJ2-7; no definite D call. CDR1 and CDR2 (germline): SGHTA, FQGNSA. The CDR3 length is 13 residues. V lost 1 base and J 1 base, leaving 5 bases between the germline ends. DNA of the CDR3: TGTGCCAGCAGCTTAGAAAGGTCCTACGAGCAGTACTTC. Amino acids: CASSLERSYEQYF.

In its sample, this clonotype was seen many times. In DNA, the CDR3 is TGTGCCAGCACCTGGACAGTTGGTACGCAGTATTTT. It codes for CASTWTVGTQYF. This rearrangement joins TRBV12-3 or TRBV12-4 to TRBJ2-3; TRBD1 might be the D (6 bases). This CDR3 comprises 12 residues. V lost 7 bases and J lost 8, with 13 bases in between.

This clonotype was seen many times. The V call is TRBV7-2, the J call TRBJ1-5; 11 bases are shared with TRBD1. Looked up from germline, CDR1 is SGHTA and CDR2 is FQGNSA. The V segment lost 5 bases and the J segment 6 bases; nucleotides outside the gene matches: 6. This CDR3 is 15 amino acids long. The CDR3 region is CASSTGTGGSQPQHF. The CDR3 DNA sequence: TGTGCCAGCAGCACCGGGACAGGGGGTAGTCAGCCCCAGCATTTT.

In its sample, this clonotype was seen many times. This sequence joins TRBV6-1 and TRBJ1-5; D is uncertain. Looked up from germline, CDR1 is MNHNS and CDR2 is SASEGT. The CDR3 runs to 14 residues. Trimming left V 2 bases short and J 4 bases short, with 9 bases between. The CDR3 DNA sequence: TGTGCCAGCAGTGAAAACGGTTGGAATCAGCCCCAGCATTTT. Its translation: CASSENGWNQPQHF.

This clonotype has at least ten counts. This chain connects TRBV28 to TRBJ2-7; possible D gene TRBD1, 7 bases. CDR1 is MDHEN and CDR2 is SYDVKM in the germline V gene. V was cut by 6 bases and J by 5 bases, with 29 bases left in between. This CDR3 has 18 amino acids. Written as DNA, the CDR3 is TGTGCCAGCAGACGACCAAGACAGGGAGGCTTCAACAGGGACGAGCAGTACTTC. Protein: CASRRPRQGGFNRDEQYF.

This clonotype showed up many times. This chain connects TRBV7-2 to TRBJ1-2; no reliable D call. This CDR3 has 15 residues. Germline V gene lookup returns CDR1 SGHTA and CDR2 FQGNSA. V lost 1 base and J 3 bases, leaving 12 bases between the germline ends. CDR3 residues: CASSLERAGHYGYTF. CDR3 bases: TGTGCCAGCAGCTTAGAGCGTGCGGGTCACTATGGCTACACCTTC.

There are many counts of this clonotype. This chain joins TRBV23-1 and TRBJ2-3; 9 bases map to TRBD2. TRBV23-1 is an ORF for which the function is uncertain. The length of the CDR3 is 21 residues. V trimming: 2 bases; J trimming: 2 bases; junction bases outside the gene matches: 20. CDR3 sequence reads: CASSQPEVRLAAERDTDTQYF. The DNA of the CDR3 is TGCGCCAGCAGTCAACCCGAAGTTCGACTAGCGGCAGAGCGGGACACAGATACGCAGTATTTT.

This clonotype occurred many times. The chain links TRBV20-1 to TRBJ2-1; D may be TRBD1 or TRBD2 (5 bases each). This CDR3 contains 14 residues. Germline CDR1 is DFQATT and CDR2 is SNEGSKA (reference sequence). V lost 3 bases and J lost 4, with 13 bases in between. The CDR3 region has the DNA TGCAGTGCTAGTAAGGGACCTCCTTACAATGAGCAGTTCTTC. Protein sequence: CSASKGPPYNEQFF.